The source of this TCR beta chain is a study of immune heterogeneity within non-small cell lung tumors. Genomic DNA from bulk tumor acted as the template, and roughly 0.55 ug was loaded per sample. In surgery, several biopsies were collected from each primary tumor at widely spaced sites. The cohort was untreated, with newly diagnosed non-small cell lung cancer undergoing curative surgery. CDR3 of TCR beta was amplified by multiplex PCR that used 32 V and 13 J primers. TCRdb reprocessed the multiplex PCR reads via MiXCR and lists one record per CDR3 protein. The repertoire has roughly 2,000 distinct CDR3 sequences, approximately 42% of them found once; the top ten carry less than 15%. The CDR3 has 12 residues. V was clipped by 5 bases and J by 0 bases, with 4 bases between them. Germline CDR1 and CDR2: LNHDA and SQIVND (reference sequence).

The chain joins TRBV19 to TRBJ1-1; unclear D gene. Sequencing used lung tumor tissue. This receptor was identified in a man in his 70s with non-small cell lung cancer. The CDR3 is CASSFMNTEAFF. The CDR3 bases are TGTGCCAGTAGTTTTATGAACACTGAAGCTTTCTTT.